This section outlines one T cell receptor (beta chain) sequence together with its context. Its antigen is as yet unknown. These data are taken from a study of T cells after yellow fever vaccination. Regarding the study as a whole: Clonotypes found in both CD4 and CD8 compartments made up a small share.

This CDR3 is 14 amino acids long. The ends were cut back, 3 bases at V and 5 bases at J, with 12 bases in the middle. As TCR cDNA was made by 5'RACE template switching, a universal primer site and UMIs were added. Using its own MiXCR run on the 5' RACE reads, TCRdb lists one record per CDR3 protein. The table lists roughly 310,000 distinct CDR3 sequences, more than 3% of them singletons. This specimen was PBMCs, taken on the day of the yellow fever booster vaccination. The chain links TRBV12-3 or TRBV12-4 to TRBJ2-3; D may correspond to TRBD1 or TRBD2 (5 bases each). The source is a man in his late teens or twenties who received the YFV17D yellow fever vaccine. CDR3 in amino acids: CASSFGGSGDTQYF. CDR3 sequence (DNA): TGTGCCAGCAGTTTTGGGGGATCGGGAGATACGCAGTATTTT.